The text below deals with one TCR beta chain. This sample includes further DNA sequences coding for the same CDR3. Measured with immunoSEQ multiplex PCR; TCRdb has only the in-frame clones, and not every one. The sample consists of 150,000 to 200,000 clones, 88% of them appearing once. V was pared by 1 base and J by 7 bases, with 1 base of the junction left unmatched. The CDR3 spans 15 residues. Germline V lookup: CDR1 LGHDT, CDR2 YNNKEL (reference sequence). These data come from a study of blood T cell repertoires in COVID-19. The overall study: Specimens from acute and convalescent COVID-19 originated in the United States, Italy and Spain. The cDNA or gDNA used as material had been derived from T cells, B-cell-depleted T cells, or PBMCs.

Sequenced: PBMCs or T cells enriched from blood (not recorded which). This TCR derives from a woman between 18 and 29 years old who had recovered from COVID-19. The gene calls are TRBV3-1 (or the pseudogene TRBV3-2) and TRBJ2-1, with TRBD2 matching 13 bases. CDR3 coding DNA: TGTGCCAGCAGCCAAGGACTAGCGGGAGGTAATGAGCAGTTCTTC. The encoded protein is CASSQGLAGGNEQFF.